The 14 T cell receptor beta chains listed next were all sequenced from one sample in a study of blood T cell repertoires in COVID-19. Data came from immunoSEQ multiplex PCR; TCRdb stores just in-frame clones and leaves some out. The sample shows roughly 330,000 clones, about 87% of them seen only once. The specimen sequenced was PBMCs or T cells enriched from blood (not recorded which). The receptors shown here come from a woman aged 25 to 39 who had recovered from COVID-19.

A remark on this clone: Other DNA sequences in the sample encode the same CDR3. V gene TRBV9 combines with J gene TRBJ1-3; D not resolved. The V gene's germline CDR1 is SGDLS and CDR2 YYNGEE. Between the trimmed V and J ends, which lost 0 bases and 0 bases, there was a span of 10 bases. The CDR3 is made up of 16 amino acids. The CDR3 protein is CASSVVSGSSGNTIYF. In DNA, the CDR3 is TGTGCCAGCAGCGTAGTGTCGGGGAGCTCTGGAAACACCATATATTTT.

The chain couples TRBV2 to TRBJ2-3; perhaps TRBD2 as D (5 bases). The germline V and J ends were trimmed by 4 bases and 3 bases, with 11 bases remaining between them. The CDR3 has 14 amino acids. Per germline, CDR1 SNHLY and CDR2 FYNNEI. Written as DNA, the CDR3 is TGTGCCAGCAGTGTGGCTAGAGGGACAGATACGCAGTATTTT. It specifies CASSVARGTDTQYF.

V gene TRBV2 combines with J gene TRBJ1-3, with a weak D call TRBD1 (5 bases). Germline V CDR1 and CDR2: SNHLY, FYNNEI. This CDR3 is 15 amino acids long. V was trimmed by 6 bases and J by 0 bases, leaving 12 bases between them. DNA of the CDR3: TGTGCCAGCAGCGAGGGACTCAGCTCTGGAAACACCATATATTTT. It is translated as CASSEGLSSGNTIYF.

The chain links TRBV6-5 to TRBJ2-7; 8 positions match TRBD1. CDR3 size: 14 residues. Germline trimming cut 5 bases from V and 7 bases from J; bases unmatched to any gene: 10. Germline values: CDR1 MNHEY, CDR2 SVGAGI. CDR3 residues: CASSKDRVLSEQYF. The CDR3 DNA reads TGTGCCAGCAGTAAGGACAGGGTTTTATCAGAGCAGTACTTC.

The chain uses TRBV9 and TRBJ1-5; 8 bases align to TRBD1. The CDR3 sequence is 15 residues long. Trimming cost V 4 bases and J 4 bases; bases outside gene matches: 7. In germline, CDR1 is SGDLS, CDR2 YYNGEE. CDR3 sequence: CASSRGGQGNQPQHF. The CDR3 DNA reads TGTGCCAGCAGCCGAGGCGGACAGGGTAATCAGCCCCAGCATTTT.

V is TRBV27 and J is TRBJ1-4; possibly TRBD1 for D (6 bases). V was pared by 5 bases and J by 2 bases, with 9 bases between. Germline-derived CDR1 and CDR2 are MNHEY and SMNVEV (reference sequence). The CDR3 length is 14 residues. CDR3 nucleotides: TGTGCCAGCAGTCAGCAGGGGACTAATGAAAAACTGTTTTTT. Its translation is CASSQQGTNEKLFF.

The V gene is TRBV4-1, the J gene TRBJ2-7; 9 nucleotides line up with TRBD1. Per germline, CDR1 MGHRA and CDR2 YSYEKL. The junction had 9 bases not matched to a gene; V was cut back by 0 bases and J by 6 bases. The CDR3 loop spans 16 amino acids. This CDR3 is CASSQEGTGISCEQYF. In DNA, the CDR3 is TGCGCCAGCAGCCAAGAGGGGACAGGGATTTCGTGCGAGCAGTACTTC.

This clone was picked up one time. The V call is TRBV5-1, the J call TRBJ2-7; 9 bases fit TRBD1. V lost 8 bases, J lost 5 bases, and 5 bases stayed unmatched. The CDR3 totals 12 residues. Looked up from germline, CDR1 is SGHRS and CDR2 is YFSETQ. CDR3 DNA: TGCGCCAGGGGACAGGGTCTCCACGAGCAGTACTTC. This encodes CARGQGLHEQYF.

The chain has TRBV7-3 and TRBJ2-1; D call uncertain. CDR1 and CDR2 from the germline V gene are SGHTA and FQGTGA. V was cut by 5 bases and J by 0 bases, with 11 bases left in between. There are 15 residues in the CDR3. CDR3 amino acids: CASSPYPSSYNEQFF. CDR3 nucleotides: TGTGCCAGCAGCCCCTACCCAAGCTCCTACAATGAGCAGTTCTTC.

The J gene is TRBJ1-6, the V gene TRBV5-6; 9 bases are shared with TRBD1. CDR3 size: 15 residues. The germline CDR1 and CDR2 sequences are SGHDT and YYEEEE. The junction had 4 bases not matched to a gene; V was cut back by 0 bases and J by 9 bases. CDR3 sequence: CASSLGTGDASPLHF. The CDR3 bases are TGTGCCAGCAGCTTGGGGACAGGGGACGCTTCACCCCTCCACTTT.

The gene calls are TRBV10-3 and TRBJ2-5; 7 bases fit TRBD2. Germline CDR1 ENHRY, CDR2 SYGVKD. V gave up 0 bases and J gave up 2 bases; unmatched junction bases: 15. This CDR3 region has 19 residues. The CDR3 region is CAISESGLAATRTQETQYF. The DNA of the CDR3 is TGTGCCATCAGTGAGTCGGGGCTAGCGGCAACCCGTACACAAGAGACCCAGTACTTC.

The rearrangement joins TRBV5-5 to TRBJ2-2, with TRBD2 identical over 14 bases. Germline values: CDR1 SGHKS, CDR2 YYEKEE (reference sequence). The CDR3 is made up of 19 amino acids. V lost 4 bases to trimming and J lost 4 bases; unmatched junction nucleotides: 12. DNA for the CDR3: TGTGCCAGCAGCCCGCGGACTAGCGGGGGGTCAACAATCACCGGGGAGCTGTTTTTT. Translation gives CASSPRTSGGSTITGELFF.

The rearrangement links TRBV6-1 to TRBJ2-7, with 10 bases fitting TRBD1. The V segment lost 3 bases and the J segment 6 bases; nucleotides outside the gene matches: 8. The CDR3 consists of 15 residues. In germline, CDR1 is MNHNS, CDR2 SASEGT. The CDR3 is CASSDRSGQGSEQYF. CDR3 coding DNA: TGTGCCAGCAGTGACCGCTCGGGACAGGGGTCCGAGCAGTACTTC.

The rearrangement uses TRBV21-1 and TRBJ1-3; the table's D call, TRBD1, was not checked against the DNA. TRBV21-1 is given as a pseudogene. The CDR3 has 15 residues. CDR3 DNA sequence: TGTGCCAGCAGCCCCCGACAGGGTTTAGGTTACACCATATATTTT. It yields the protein CASSPRQGLGYTIYF.